This T cell receptor beta chain stems from a study of T cell repertoires in cytomegalovirus infection. Study context: Both CMV infection and a matching HLA type were indicated by public TCR beta signatures.

TCRdb itself ran the reads through MiXCR, one entry per CDR3 protein. The sample lists just under 550,000 distinct CDR3 sequences; around 27% were seen once. The CDR3 covers 17 residues. CDR1 and CDR2 (germline): DFQATT, SNEGSKA (reference sequence). V was clipped by 0 bases and J by 6 bases; unmatched bases: 12. Notes on this clonotype: The antigen is unknown.

Study results and caveats: HLA-C-restricted CMV-specific TCR beta clonotypes prevailed in the ex vivo response.

The sequence came from a human donor in good health (CMV status not recorded). Some clones in this sample may be carry-over from other donors' samples. V gene TRBV20-1 combines with J gene TRBJ2-3; TRBD2 matches 10 bases. Sequenced input: PBMCs. The CDR3 protein is CSARDWTASGRFDTQYF. The DNA of the CDR3 is TGCAGTGCTAGAGACTGGACGGCTAGCGGGAGATTTGATACGCAGTATTTT.